Below are 5 T cell receptor beta chains sequenced from a single sample in a study of cytomegalovirus exposure and HLA in healthy donors. PCR primers comprised 60 Vbeta and 13 Jbeta primers. Libraries were prepared by immunoSEQ multiplex PCR; TCRdb keeps only in-frame clonotypes and omits some of them. This table holds some 130,000 clones, roughly three quarters found once. Sequencing was performed on PBMCs. These TCRs come from a middle-aged man in good health and CMV-seronegative.

The chain recombines TRBV30 with TRBJ2-1, with 9 bases identical to TRBD2. The V gene end was trimmed by 1 base and the J gene end by 0 bases; junction bases not matched to a gene: 4. The CDR3 sequence is 16 residues long. Per the germline V gene, CDR1 is GTSNPN and CDR2 is SVGIG (reference sequence). Here the CDR3 reads CAWSAGLANSYNEQFF. The CDR3 coding sequence is TGTGCCTGGAGTGCCGGACTAGCGAACTCCTACAATGAGCAGTTCTTC.

The chain has TRBV19 and TRBJ2-5; D remains unclear. This CDR3 comprises 15 residues. Trimming pared 1 base from V and 5 bases from J, leaving 14 bases between. Per the germline V gene, CDR1 is LNHDA and CDR2 is SQIVND (reference sequence). CDR3 sequence reads: CASSIGPSSRETQYF. The CDR3 nucleotides are TGTGCCAGTAGTATAGGGCCCTCCTCGAGGGAGACCCAGTACTTC.

In its sample, this clone was seen once. This chain's CDR3 is CAWRQGPSYEQYF. CDR3 DNA: TGTGCCTGGAGACAGGGACCCTCCTACGAGCAGTACTTC. V and J are TRBV30 and TRBJ2-7, with D possibly matching TRBD1 (6 bases). Trimming removed 3 bases at V and 0 bases at J, with 9 bases between. The CDR3 loop spans 13 amino acids. The V gene's germline CDR1 is GTSNPN and CDR2 SVGIG (reference sequence).

The chain joins TRBV5-1 to TRBJ1-1; D is perhaps TRBD1 (6 bases). The CDR3 totals 15 residues. CDR1 and CDR2 from the germline V gene are SGHRS and YFSETQ. V lost 0 bases and J 0 bases, leaving 9 bases between the germline ends. CDR3 region: CASSLGQVMNTEAFF. CDR3 bases: TGCGCCAGCAGCTTGGGACAGGTGATGAACACTGAAGCTTTCTTT.

V is TRBV5-5 and J is TRBJ2-2; no reliable D call. The CDR3 is made up of 14 amino acids. The V end was cut by 4 bases, the J end by 3 bases, with 10 bases between. Germline V gene lookup returns CDR1 SGHKS and CDR2 YYEKEE (reference sequence). The CDR3 DNA follows: TGTGCCAGCAGCAAAAACCTAGACACCGGGGAGCTGTTTTTT. This sequence encodes CASSKNLDTGELFF.